This TCR beta chain comes out of a study of radiation and T cells in renal cell carcinoma. Looking at the study overall: Nephrectomy followed 15 Gy stereotactic body radiation by 4 weeks.

A few counts support this clone. CDR1 is MDHEN and CDR2 is SYDVKM in the germline V gene. This CDR3 region has 16 residues. The V gene lost 7 bases and the J gene lost 6 bases, with 21 bases spanning the gap. Noted time point: baseline pretreatment blood. Documented treatment: 15 Gy SBRT to primary tumor, nephrectomy 4 weeks later. Radiation-treated patients gave blood at baseline, week 2 and week 4. The tumor was a clear cell renal cell carcinoma. Here immunoSEQ multiplex PCR was the method, and the copy in TCRdb shows in-frame clones only, minus some. This repertoire shows tens of thousands of clones, under 90% found once; its top ten account for around 6.3%.

Source: blood, taken from a patient whose treatment included radiotherapy and nephrectomy. The sequence came from a man aged 60 to 69 with renal cell carcinoma. This rearrangement joins TRBV28 to TRBJ1-4; no definite D call. The CDR3 region has the DNA TGTGCCAGCACTGGCCGGCTTACGAGCTTGGATGAAAAACTGTTTTTT. Translating gives CASTGRLTSLDEKLFF. The variable domain in full, completed from reference TRBV28 and TRBJ1-4, reads DVKVTQSSRYLVKRTGEKVFLECVQDMDHENMFWYRQDPGLGLRLIYFSYDVKMKEKGDIPEGYSVSREKKERFSLILESASTNQTSMYLCASTGRLTSLDEKLFFGSGTQLSVL.